This passage covers 27 T cell receptor beta chains from one sample sequenced in a study of T cell responses to AZD1222 COVID-19 vaccine. Repertoires were generated with immunoSEQ multiplex PCR, while TCRdb's copy carries only in-frame clones and drops some. The sample shows 96,000 or so clones, 80% to 90% of them seen only once. The sample consisted of peripheral blood, taken on day 0 of AZD1222 vaccination. These receptors were obtained from an adult in good health.

The chain couples TRBV19 to TRBJ1-1; D is undetermined. With 6 bases removed from V and 4 bases from J, the gap between germline ends came to 15 bases. Germline CDR1 LNHDA, CDR2 SQIVND (reference sequence). CDR3 length: 14 residues. The CDR3 protein is CASRPTVQSTEAFF. Here the CDR3 DNA reads TGTGCCAGTAGGCCTACGGTACAGAGCACTGAAGCTTTCTTT.

V and J are TRBV5-6 and TRBJ1-2; TRBD1 aligns across 8 bases. The CDR3 covers 15 residues. V trimming: 1 base; J trimming: 8 bases; junction bases outside the gene matches: 10. Per germline, CDR1 SGHDT and CDR2 YYEEEE. The CDR3 loop is CASSLFDRGSMGYTF. Here the CDR3 DNA reads TGTGCCAGCAGCTTGTTTGACAGGGGATCTATGGGCTACACCTTC.

This chain connects TRBV27 to TRBJ1-5; the D gene is possibly TRBD1 (5 bases). This CDR3 is 17 amino acids long. V was shortened by 3 bases and J by 1 base, with 16 bases between the two germline ends. The germline CDR1 and CDR2 sequences are MNHEY and SMNVEV (reference sequence). CDR3 nucleotide sequence: TGTGCCAGCAGTTTTTCCGGAGGGGCATTGAGCAATCAGCCCCAGCATTTT. Translating it yields CASSFSGGALSNQPQHF.

The gene calls are TRBV7-2 and TRBJ1-6; D not resolved. Trimming shortened V by 5 bases and J by 3 bases, and 14 bases separated the two germline ends. The CDR3 is 16 amino acids. The V gene's germline CDR1 is SGHTA and CDR2 FQGNSA. The CDR3 nucleotides are TGTGCCAGCAGCCGCAGCTCTACGGGCTATAATTCACCCCTCCACTTT. Translation gives CASSRSSTGYNSPLHF.

This clone was counted once. This chain connects TRBV7-8 to TRBJ1-1, with 7 bases identical to TRBD1. This CDR3 spans 15 amino acids. CDR1 and CDR2 from the germline V gene are SGHVS and FQNEAQ. V shed 2 bases and J 3 bases; nucleotides not matched to a gene: 6. The CDR3 nucleotides are TGTGCCAGCAGCTTACAATATCAGGGGGACACTGAAGCTTTCTTT. Protein product: CASSLQYQGDTEAFF.

The V gene is TRBV11-2, the J gene TRBJ1-2; the match to TRBD1 covers 7 bases. The trim removed 3 bases at V and 4 bases at J, leaving 8 bases unmatched. The CDR3 has 15 amino acids. Germline CDR1 and CDR2: SGHAT and FQNNGV. Written as DNA, the CDR3 is TGTGCCAGCAGCTTGACACCCGGGACAGTCTATGGCTACACCTTC. This translates into CASSLTPGTVYGYTF.

The rearrangement uses TRBV28 and TRBJ1-5; D remains ambiguous. Germline V gene sequence: CDR1 MDHEN, CDR2 SYDVKM. The V and J ends lost 5 bases and 6 bases respectively, with 11 bases between them. The CDR3 extends over 13 amino acids. The CDR3 is CASSPRSGQPQHF. As DNA, the CDR3 is TGTGCCAGCAGTCCGAGGTCCGGTCAGCCCCAGCATTTT.

This clone was seen a few times. This rearrangement joins TRBV7-9 to TRBJ2-2; 7 bases map to TRBD1. The CDR3 spans 14 residues. V gave up 5 bases and J gave up 1 base; unmatched junction bases: 1. The germline gives CDR1 SEHNR, CDR2 FQNEAQ (reference sequence). The CDR3 region is CASSRDRNTGELFF. The CDR3 nucleotides are TGTGCCAGCAGCCGGGACAGGAACACCGGGGAGCTGTTTTTT.

Only one count was recorded for this clone. The CDR3 spells CASRTITNTEAFF. DNA for the CDR3: TGTGCCAGCAGGACCATAACGAACACTGAAGCTTTCTTT. This chain uses TRBV6-5 with TRBJ1-1; D gene ambiguous. V was pared by 6 bases and J by 1 base, with 9 bases between. Germline V CDR1 and CDR2: MNHEY, SVGAGI. The CDR3 contains 13 residues.

The rearrangement uses TRBV4-1 and TRBJ2-3; D may be TRBD2 (6 bases). Germline V lookup: CDR1 MGHRA, CDR2 YSYEKL. Trimming shortened V by 0 bases and J by 0 bases, and 7 bases separated the two germline ends. The CDR3 spans 15 residues. Here the CDR3 reads CASSQDGTSTDTQYF. The CDR3 DNA sequence: TGCGCCAGCAGCCAAGACGGGACTAGCACAGATACGCAGTATTTT.

By its share, this clone is medium-sized. CDR3 residues: CASRTRALEAGGYTF. CDR3 nucleotides: TGTGCCAGTAGGACTCGGGCCCTCGAGGCGGGTGGCTACACCTTC. The chain links TRBV19 to TRBJ1-2; no reliable D call. The germline CDR1 and CDR2 sequences are LNHDA and SQIVND (reference sequence). There are 15 residues in the CDR3. Trimming removed 6 bases from V and 7 bases from J, with 21 bases in between.

The chain joins TRBV2 to TRBJ1-1; the D is unclear. Germline lookup yields CDR1 SNHLY and CDR2 FYNNEI. V was shortened by 6 bases and J by 1 base, with 15 bases between the two germline ends. This CDR3 is built from 15 residues. CDR3 region: CASSDLVTSNTEAFF. The CDR3 DNA reads TGTGCCAGCAGCGACCTCGTGACCTCGAACACTGAAGCTTTCTTT. The whole variable domain, remainder taken from reference TRBV2 and TRBJ1-1, is EPEVTQTPSHQVTQMGQEVILRCVPISNHLYFYWYRQILGQKVEFLVSFYNNEISEKSEIFDDQFSVERPDGSNFTLKIRSTKLEDSAMYFCASSDLVTSNTEAFFGQGTRLTVV.

V and J are TRBV23-1 and TRBJ1-1; TRBD1 agrees at 7 bases. TRBV23-1 is noted as an ORF with a role that remains uncertain. The J segment lost 7 bases and the V segment lost 4 bases, leaving 3 bases of the junction unmatched. CDR3 length: 12 residues. In DNA form, the CDR3 reads TGCGCCAGCAGTCCATGGACAGGTGAAGCTTTCTTT. Its translation is CASSPWTGEAFF.

The chain joins TRBV3-1 (or the pseudogene TRBV3-2) to TRBJ1-2, with D possibly matching TRBD1 (5 bases). This CDR3 region has 14 residues. Deletions cut 1 base from V and 2 bases from J, with 8 bases between. Germline CDR1 is LGHDT and CDR2 is YNNKEL (reference sequence). CDR3 loop: CASSQAAGNYGYTF. Written as DNA, the CDR3 is TGTGCCAGCAGCCAAGCTGCAGGGAACTATGGCTACACCTTC.

The chain couples TRBV5-1 to TRBJ2-2; the D is unclear. V lost 4 bases to trimming and J lost 1 base, with 5 bases between them. CDR1 SGHRS and CDR2 YFSETQ come from the germline V gene. The CDR3 runs to 13 residues. The DNA for the CDR3 is TGCGCCAGCAGCGCCCAGAACACCGGGGAGCTGTTTTTT. This gives the protein CASSAQNTGELFF.

The table lists this clone with a count of one. V gene TRBV5-3 combines with J gene TRBJ2-3; D gene ambiguous. Being an ORF, TRBV5-3 has a function that is uncertain. The CDR3 has 13 residues. V gave up 0 bases and J gave up 5 bases, with 7 bases separating them. The CDR3 loop is CARSLGGGDTQYF. CDR3 sequence (DNA): TGTGCCAGAAGCTTGGGTGGCGGAGATACGCAGTATTTT.

The rearrangement joins TRBV7-8 to TRBJ2-7, with no clear D. V lost 5 bases to trimming and J lost 0 bases, with 14 bases between them. CDR1 SGHVS and CDR2 FQNEAQ come from the germline V gene. This CDR3 has 15 residues. This chain's CDR3 is CASSPRTVSSYEQYF. The CDR3 DNA is TGTGCCAGCAGCCCCAGGACGGTAAGCTCCTACGAGCAGTACTTC.

J is TRBJ1-1 and V is TRBV19, with D possibly TRBD1 on 6 matching bases. Germline values: CDR1 LNHDA, CDR2 SQIVND (reference sequence). The V end lost 0 bases, the J end lost 11 bases, and 13 bases lay between the germline ends. This CDR3 has 13 amino acids. The chain's CDR3 is CASSIDYRAVAFF. The CDR3 nucleotides read TGTGCCAGTAGTATAGATTACAGGGCCGTGGCTTTCTTT. Full variable domain (outside the CDR3, taken from reference TRBV19 and TRBJ1-1): DGGITQSPKYLFRKEGQNVTLSCEQNLNHDAMYWYRQDPGQGLRLIYYSQIVNDFQKGDIAEGYSVSREKKESFPLTVTSAQKNPTAFYLCASSIDYRAVAFFGQGTRLTVV.

The V gene is TRBV6-5, the J gene TRBJ1-1; D is unclear. V gave up 7 bases and J gave up 3 bases, with 12 bases separating them. CDR3 length: 13 amino acids. Per germline, CDR1 MNHEY and CDR2 SVGAGI. CDR3 amino acids: CASTPTLDTEAFF. In DNA form, the CDR3 reads TGTGCCAGCACCCCTACTTTGGACACTGAAGCTTTCTTT.

V usage is TRBV15 and J usage is TRBJ1-4; D may be TRBD1 (5 bases). CDR3 size: 16 residues. The V end lost 3 bases, the J end lost 0 bases, and 11 bases lay between the germline ends. Germline CDR1 reads LNHNV; CDR2 reads YYDKDF (reference sequence). In DNA form, the CDR3 reads TGTGCCACCAGCAGGGATGCGGGGGCAACTAATGAAAAACTGTTTTTT. It specifies CATSRDAGATNEKLFF.

V is TRBV5-6 and J is TRBJ1-1; the D is unclear. CDR3 length: 14 residues. Trimming pared 0 bases from V and 3 bases from J, leaving 9 bases between. Germline CDR1 reads SGHDT; CDR2 reads YYEEEE. The CDR3 DNA reads TGTGCCAGCAGCTTGGATGACTGGGACACTGAAGCTTTCTTT. Translated: CASSLDDWDTEAFF.

For the CDR3, the DNA is TGTGCCAGCAGCCAGGCCGGGACAGACTATGGCTACACCTTC. It specifies CASSQAGTDYGYTF. The rearrangement uses TRBV3-1 (or the pseudogene TRBV3-2) and TRBJ1-2; 7 nucleotides agree with TRBD1. CDR3 length: 14 amino acids. V lost 3 bases to trimming and J lost 3 bases; unmatched junction nucleotides: 4. Germline V lookup: CDR1 LGHDT, CDR2 YNNKEL (reference sequence).

The chain couples TRBV29-1 to TRBJ2-1, with D possibly matching TRBD1 (5 bases). Germline V gene data show CDR1 as SQVTM and CDR2 as ANQGSEA. Trimming pared 6 bases from V and 3 bases from J, leaving 15 bases between. CDR3 size: 14 residues. Written as DNA, the CDR3 is TGCAGCGTATCGACAGAGAAGCTCTACAATGAGCAGTTCTTC. Translating gives CSVSTEKLYNEQFF.

The rearrangement uses TRBV6-2 or TRBV6-3 and TRBJ1-1, with no clear D. The CDR3 has 16 amino acids. Trimming pared 3 bases from V and 5 bases from J, leaving 19 bases between. Looked up from germline, CDR1 is MNHEY and CDR2 is SVGEGT. The CDR3 is CASSYPAQELSTEAFF. CDR3 DNA: TGTGCCAGCAGTTATCCCGCCCAGGAGTTGAGTACTGAAGCTTTCTTT.

The V call is TRBV9, the J call TRBJ1-1; D not resolved. The CDR3 contains 15 residues. Germline V gives CDR1 SGDLS, CDR2 YYNGEE. V lost 1 base to trimming and J lost 4 bases, with 14 bases between them. The CDR3 bases are TGTGCCAGCAGCGTATATGGCCTACCGGGCACTGAAGCTTTCTTT. The encoded protein is CASSVYGLPGTEAFF.

The chain has TRBV7-8 and TRBJ1-1; the match to TRBD1 covers 7 bases. CDR3 length: 15 residues. Germline V gene sequence: CDR1 SGHVS, CDR2 FQNEAQ. V lost 5 bases and J lost 0; bases outside the gene matches: 6. CDR3 bases: TGTGCCAGCAGCCGACACGGGACAGTGAACACTGAAGCTTTCTTT. Translated, it gives CASSRHGTVNTEAFF.

This clone showed up just a few times. The rearrangement joins TRBV24-1 to TRBJ2-1; possibly TRBD1 for D (5 bases). Trimming left V 0 bases short and J 10 bases short, with 15 bases between. CDR1 is KGHDR and CDR2 is SFDVKD in the germline V gene. The CDR3 is 15 amino acids. In DNA form, the CDR3 reads TGTGCCACCAGTGATTTGCAGGGTTCCCTCCCGGAGCAGTTCTTC. It specifies CATSDLQGSLPEQFF.